The 11 T cell receptor beta chains presented below share a single source sample, sequenced in a study of T cell changes during pregnancy in multiple sclerosis. TCRdb's copy holds only in-frame clones and misses some; the assay was immunoSEQ multiplex PCR. The data hold roughly 39,000 clones, with roughly nine tenths observed a single time. The source material was CD4+ T cells from peripheral blood mononuclear cells, sampled before pregnancy. These TCRs come from a female donor with multiple sclerosis, enrolled in a pregnancy study.

The CDR3 DNA sequence: TGTGCCAGCGGGACAGGGACAGATACGCAGTATTTT. Its translation: CASGTGTDTQYF. The rearrangement joins TRBV28 to TRBJ2-3; the match to TRBD1 covers 9 bases. V was clipped by 8 bases and J by 3 bases; unmatched bases: 0. The CDR3 runs to 12 residues. Per the germline V gene, CDR1 is MDHEN and CDR2 is SYDVKM.

This chain connects TRBV2 to TRBJ1-4; 8 bases match TRBD1. Trimming removed 5 bases from V and 0 bases from J; junction bases left unmatched: 2. Germline assignment: CDR1 SNHLY and CDR2 FYNNEI. The CDR3 runs 15 residues. In DNA, the CDR3 is TGTGCCAGCAGTTCGACAGGGGCAACTAATGAAAAACTGTTTTTT. Translated: CASSSTGATNEKLFF. Based on the CDR3 plus reference TRBV2 and TRBJ1-4, the full variable domain is EPEVTQTPSHQVTQMGQEVILRCVPISNHLYFYWYRQILGQKVEFLVSFYNNEISEKSEIFDDQFSVERPDGSNFTLKIRSTKLEDSAMYFCASSSTGATNEKLFFGSGTQLSVL.

This clone was detected once. The chain couples TRBV5-6 to TRBJ2-7, with TRBD2 as a possible D gene (6 bases). Germline lookup yields CDR1 SGHDT and CDR2 YYEEEE. V was pared by 2 bases and J by 2 bases, with 17 bases between. CDR3 length: 16 residues. The CDR3: CASSFSGEPRTYEQYF. The CDR3 coding sequence is TGTGCCAGCAGCTTCTCGGGAGAGCCAAGGACCTACGAGCAGTACTTC.

The chain uses TRBV28 and TRBJ2-7; a weak D match, TRBD2 (5 bases). The CDR3 length is 13 residues. V lost 3 bases, J lost 2 bases, and 8 bases lay in between. CDR1 is MDHEN and CDR2 is SYDVKM in the germline V gene. In nucleotides, the CDR3 is TGTGCCAGCAGTTTCCGGACTCCCTACGAGCAGTACTTC. This encodes CASSFRTPYEQYF.

The J gene is TRBJ2-5, the V gene TRBV7-9, with TRBD2 identical over 7 bases. CDR1 and CDR2 (germline): SEHNR, FQNEAQ (reference sequence). This CDR3 has 14 residues. V dropped 1 base and J dropped 2; count of bases not matched to a gene: 1. The CDR3 region is CASSLERGQETQYF. The CDR3 coding sequence is TGTGCCAGCAGCTTAGAGCGGGGACAAGAGACCCAGTACTTC.

The rearrangement uses TRBV19 and TRBJ1-5; maybe TRBD1 (5 bases). The CDR3 runs to 14 residues. Germline-derived CDR1 and CDR2 are LNHDA and SQIVND (reference sequence). V gave up 9 bases and J gave up 1 base, with 13 bases separating them. CDR3 sequence reads: CASMGGTSNQPQHF. The CDR3 DNA is TGTGCCAGCATGGGGGGTACAAGCAATCAGCCCCAGCATTTT.

The V gene is TRBV5-1, the J gene TRBJ2-3; D gene unclear. Trimming stripped 0 bases from V and 3 bases from J, with 5 bases between. Germline V lookup: CDR1 SGHRS, CDR2 YFSETQ. The CDR3 sequence is 13 residues long. CDR3 sequence: CASSLEETDTQYF. The CDR3 DNA reads as TGCGCCAGCAGCTTGGAGGAGACAGATACGCAGTATTTT.

The chain employs TRBV28 and TRBJ1-4; a possible D gene is TRBD1 (5 bases). V was shortened by 6 bases and J by 6 bases, with 20 bases between the two germline ends. Per the germline V gene, CDR1 is MDHEN and CDR2 is SYDVKM. The CDR3 covers 16 residues. The CDR3, as DNA: TGTGCCAGCAGACGACCCCCGTACAGGTCGCATGAAAAACTGTTTTTT. Protein sequence: CASRRPPYRSHEKLFF.

The chain recombines TRBV18 with TRBJ2-7; 9 nucleotides line up with TRBD1. After removal of 4 bases from V and 2 bases from J, the junction contained 9 bases not matched to a gene. The CDR3 runs to 16 residues. Looked up from germline, CDR1 is KGHSH and CDR2 is LQKENI. For the CDR3, the DNA is TGTGCCAGCTCACGAGAGGTCGGGACAGGGCCCTACGAGCAGTACTTC. It is translated as CASSREVGTGPYEQYF.

The chain carries TRBV7-8 and TRBJ2-2; D not certain. The CDR3 totals 13 residues. Germline-derived CDR1 and CDR2 are SGHVS and FQNEAQ. V was clipped by 3 bases and J by 1 base, with 3 bases between them. The CDR3 DNA reads TGTGCCAGCAGCTTTCTGAACACCGGGGAGCTGTTTTTT. It codes for CASSFLNTGELFF.

This chain uses TRBV5-4 with TRBJ1-4; no firm D call. Germline V gives CDR1 SGHNT, CDR2 YYREEE (reference sequence). V shed 5 bases and J shed 3 bases, with 5 bases lying between them. CDR3 length: 12 residues. This CDR3 reads CASSTANEKLFF. The CDR3 DNA reads as TGTGCCAGCAGTACGGCTAATGAAAAACTGTTTTTT.